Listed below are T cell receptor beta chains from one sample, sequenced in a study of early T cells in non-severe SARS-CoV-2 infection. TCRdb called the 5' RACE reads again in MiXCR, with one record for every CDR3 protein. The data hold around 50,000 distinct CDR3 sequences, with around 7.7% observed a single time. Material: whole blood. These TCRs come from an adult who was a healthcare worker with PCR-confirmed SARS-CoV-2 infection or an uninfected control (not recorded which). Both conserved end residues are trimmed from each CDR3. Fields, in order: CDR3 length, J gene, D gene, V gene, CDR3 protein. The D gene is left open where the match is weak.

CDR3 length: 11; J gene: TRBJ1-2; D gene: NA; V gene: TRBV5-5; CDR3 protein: ASSLQGEKGYT
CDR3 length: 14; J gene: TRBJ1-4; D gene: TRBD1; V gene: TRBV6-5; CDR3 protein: ASSYTTTGANEKLF
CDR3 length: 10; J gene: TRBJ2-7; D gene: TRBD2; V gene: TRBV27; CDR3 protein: ASSFHSGEQY
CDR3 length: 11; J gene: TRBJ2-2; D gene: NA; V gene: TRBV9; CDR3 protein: ASSVVITGELF
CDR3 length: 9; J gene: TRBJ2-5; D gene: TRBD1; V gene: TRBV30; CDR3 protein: VVTGEVTQY
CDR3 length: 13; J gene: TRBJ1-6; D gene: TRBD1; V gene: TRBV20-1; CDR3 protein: SAIGGRGFYSPLH
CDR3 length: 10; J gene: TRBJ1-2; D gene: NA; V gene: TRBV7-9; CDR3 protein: ASSLGANGYT
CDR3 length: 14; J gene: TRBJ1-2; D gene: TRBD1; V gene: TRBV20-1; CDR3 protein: SARAANRQGNYGYT
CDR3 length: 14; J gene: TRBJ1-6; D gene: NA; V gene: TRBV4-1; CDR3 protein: ASSQEQTSYNSPLH
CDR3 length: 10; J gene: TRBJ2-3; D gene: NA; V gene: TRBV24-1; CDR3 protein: ATSEQRDTQY
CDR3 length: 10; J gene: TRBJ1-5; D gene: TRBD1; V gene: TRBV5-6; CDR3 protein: ASSLGDRGQH
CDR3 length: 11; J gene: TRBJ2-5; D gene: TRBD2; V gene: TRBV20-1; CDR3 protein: SATGTSGQRGC
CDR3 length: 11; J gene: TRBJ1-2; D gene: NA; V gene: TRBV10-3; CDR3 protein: AISVGTGQGYT
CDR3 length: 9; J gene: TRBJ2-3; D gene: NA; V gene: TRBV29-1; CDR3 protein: SVESADTQY
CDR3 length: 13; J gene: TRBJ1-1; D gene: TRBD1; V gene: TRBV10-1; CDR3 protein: ASSDSTGAGSEAF
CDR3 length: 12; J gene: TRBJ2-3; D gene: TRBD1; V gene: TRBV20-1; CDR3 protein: SARVRTGLDTQY
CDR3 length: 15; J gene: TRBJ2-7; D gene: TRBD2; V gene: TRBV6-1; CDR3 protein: ASVYSGLAGTNYEQY
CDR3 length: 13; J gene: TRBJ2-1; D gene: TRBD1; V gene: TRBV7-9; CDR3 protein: ASSLKTGAYNEQF
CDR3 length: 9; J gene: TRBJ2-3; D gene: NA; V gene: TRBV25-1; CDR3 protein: ASRDTDTQY
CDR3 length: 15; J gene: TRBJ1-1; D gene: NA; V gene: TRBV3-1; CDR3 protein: ASSQDITWNTNTEAF
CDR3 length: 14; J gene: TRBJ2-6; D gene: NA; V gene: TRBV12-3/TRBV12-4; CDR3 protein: ASSFRGTTGANVLT
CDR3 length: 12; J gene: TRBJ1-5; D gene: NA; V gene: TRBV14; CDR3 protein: ASSPPGRNQPQH
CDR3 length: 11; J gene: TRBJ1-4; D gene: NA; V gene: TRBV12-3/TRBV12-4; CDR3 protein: ASSRDGDEKLF
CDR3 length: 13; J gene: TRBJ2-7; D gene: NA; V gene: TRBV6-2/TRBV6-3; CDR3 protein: ASSSEGTRYYEQY
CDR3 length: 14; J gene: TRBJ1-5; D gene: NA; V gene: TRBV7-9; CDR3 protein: ASSGDGTYSNQPQH
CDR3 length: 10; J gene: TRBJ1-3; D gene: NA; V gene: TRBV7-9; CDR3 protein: ASSPGANTIY
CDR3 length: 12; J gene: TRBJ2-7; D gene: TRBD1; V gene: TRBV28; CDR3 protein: ASSSIPGQSEQY
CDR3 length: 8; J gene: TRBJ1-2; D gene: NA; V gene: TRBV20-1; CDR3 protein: SPNDYGYT
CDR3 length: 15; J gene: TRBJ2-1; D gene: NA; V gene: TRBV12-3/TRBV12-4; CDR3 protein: ASSLLDLASSYNEQF
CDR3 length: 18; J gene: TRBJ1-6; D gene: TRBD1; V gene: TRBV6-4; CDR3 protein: TSTSRDRGSGDSYNSPLH
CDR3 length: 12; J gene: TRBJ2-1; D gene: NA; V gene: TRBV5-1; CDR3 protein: ASSLEQIYNEQF
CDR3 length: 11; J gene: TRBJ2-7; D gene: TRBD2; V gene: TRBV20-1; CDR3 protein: SARDSGGREQY
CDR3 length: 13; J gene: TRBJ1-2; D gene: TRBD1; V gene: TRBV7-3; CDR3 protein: ASSPFSGTGDGYT
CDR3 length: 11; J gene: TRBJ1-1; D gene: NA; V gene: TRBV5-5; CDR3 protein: ASSLWQNTEAF
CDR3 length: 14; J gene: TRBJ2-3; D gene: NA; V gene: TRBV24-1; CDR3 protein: ATSETTGFSTDTQY
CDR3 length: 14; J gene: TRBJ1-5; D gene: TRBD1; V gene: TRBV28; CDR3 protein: ASRLPGQGWDQPQH
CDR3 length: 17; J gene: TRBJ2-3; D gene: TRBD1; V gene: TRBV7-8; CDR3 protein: ASSSRGTGGISSTDTQY
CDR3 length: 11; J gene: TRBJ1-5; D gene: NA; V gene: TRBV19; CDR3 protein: ASQRAHNQPQH
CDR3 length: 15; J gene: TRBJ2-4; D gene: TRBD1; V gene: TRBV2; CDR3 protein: ASSEADRGLAKNIQY
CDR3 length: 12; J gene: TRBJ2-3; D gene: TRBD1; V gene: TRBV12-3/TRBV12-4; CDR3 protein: ASSPGQGSDTQY
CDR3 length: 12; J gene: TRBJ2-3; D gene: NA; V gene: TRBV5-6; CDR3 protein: ASKQVASTDTQY
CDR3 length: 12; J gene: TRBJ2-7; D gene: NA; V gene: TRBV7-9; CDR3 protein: ASSLVIASYEQY
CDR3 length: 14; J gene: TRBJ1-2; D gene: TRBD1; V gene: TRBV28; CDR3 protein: ASSPTTSTGAYGYT
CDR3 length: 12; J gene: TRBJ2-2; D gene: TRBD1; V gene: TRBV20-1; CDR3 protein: SAPDRGGAGELF
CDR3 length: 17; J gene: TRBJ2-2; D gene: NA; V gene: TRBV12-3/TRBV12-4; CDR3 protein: ASSLNFPGIYANTGELF
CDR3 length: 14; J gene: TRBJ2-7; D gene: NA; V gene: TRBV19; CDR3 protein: ASSTSGTRTRYEQY